This T cell receptor (beta chain) came from a study of shared clonotypes between healthy human individuals. The run depth of the assay was deep. Sorted subsets were amplified in replicate PCRs using 150 to 250 ng DNA, tens of thousands of T cell genomes. Libraries were prepared by immunoSEQ multiplex PCR; TCRdb keeps only in-frame clonotypes and omits some of them. The table has some 2.1 million clones, 85% to 95% seen once. The receptor's source is a man aged 18 to 35 in good health. The sequenced sample consisted of naive CD4+ T cells sorted from blood. Indicated subset: CD45RA+ positively selected.

CDR3 region: CASSELAQNYNEQFF. As DNA, the CDR3 is TGCGCCAGCAGTGAGCTAGCCCAAAACTACAATGAGCAGTTCTTC. The V call is TRBV10-1, the J call TRBJ2-1; D possibly corresponds to TRBD2 (5 bases). The V gene lost 2 bases and the J gene lost 3 bases, with 11 bases spanning the gap. This CDR3 is 15 amino acids long. Germline lookup yields CDR1 WNHNN and CDR2 SYGVQD (reference sequence).